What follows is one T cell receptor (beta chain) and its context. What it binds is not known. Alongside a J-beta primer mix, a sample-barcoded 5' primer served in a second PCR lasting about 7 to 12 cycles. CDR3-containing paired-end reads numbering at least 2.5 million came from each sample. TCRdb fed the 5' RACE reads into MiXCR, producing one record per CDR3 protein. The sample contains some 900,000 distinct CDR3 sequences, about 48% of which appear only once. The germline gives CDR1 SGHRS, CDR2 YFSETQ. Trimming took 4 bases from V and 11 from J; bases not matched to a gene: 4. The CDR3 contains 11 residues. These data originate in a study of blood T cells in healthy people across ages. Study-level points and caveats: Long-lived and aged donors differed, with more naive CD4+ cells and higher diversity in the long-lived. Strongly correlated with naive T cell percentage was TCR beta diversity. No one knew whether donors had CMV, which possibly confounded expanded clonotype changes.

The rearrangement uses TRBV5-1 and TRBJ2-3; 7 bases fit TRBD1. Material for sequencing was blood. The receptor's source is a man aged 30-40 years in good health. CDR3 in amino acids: CASSNRDRQYF. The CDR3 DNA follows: TGCGCCAGCAGCAACCGGGACAGGCAGTATTTT.